These 3 T cell receptor beta chains share one sample of origin, sequenced in a study of blood T cell repertoires in COVID-19. The data were produced by immunoSEQ multiplex PCR, yet TCRdb's version contains in-frame clones alone and is incomplete. Among about 380,000 clones listed, 85% were seen once. The sequencing sample was made of peripheral blood. The receptor source for this set is a young woman with acute or convalescent COVID-19.

The genes are TRBV27 and TRBJ2-7; possibly TRBD1 for D (5 bases). V was cut by 2 bases and J by 2 bases, with 7 bases left in between. The CDR3 has 13 residues. Germline loops: CDR1 MNHEY, CDR2 SMNVEV (reference sequence). The chain's CDR3 is CASSLLGPYEQYF. Here the CDR3 DNA reads TGTGCCAGCAGTTTACTGGGGCCCTACGAGCAGTACTTC.

This clone came up once. This chain connects TRBV5-6 to TRBJ2-1, with TRBD1 matching over 9 bases. This CDR3 contains 15 residues. The V gene's germline CDR1 is SGHDT and CDR2 YYEEEE. Trimming cost V 4 bases and J 8 bases; bases outside gene matches: 10. The CDR3 DNA follows: TGTGCCAGCAGCACCCGGGACAGGGTCGAGTATGAGCAGTTCTTC. Protein: CASSTRDRVEYEQFF.

The rearrangement links TRBV15 to TRBJ1-5; no clear D gene. The CDR3 contains 15 residues. Germline V gene sequence: CDR1 LNHNV, CDR2 YYDKDF (reference sequence). Trimming shortened V by 0 bases and J by 4 bases, and 10 bases separated the two germline ends. The CDR3 region is CATSRDLVSNQPQHF. The CDR3, as DNA: TGTGCCACCAGCAGAGATCTGGTCAGTAATCAGCCCCAGCATTTT.